The 22 T cell receptor beta chains below come from one sample, sequenced in a study of control samples from healthy donors and cancer patients. Clones were read by immunoSEQ multiplex PCR, and TCRdb kept only the in-frame ones, dropping some. The table shows tens of thousands of clones, with about 89% occurring only once. Input material: PBMCs. These receptors were collected from a woman in her fifties or sixties with lung cancer.

This chain uses TRBV3-1 (or the pseudogene TRBV3-2) with TRBJ2-3; D unresolved. Per germline, CDR1 LGHDT and CDR2 YNNKEL (reference sequence). V lost 5 bases, J lost 5 bases, and 8 bases lay in between. The CDR3 covers 12 residues. CDR3 in amino acids: CASSSTGDTQYF. In nucleotides, the CDR3 is TGTGCCAGCAGCTCGACGGGAGATACGCAGTATTTT.

V is TRBV6-2 or TRBV6-3 and J is TRBJ2-5; 11 nucleotides align to TRBD2. Germline V CDR1 and CDR2: MNHEY, SVGEGT. This CDR3 has 14 residues. V lost 5 bases, J lost 2 bases, and 1 base stayed unmatched. The CDR3, as DNA: TGTGCCAGCAGTCGACTAGCGGGGCAAGAGACCCAGTACTTC. This translates into CASSRLAGQETQYF.

This clone was detected only a few times. This rearrangement joins TRBV2 to TRBJ1-6; 10 bases are a match to TRBD1. The length of the CDR3 is 13 residues. The germline V gene encodes CDR1 SNHLY and CDR2 FYNNEI. The J segment lost 7 bases and the V segment lost 7 bases, leaving 1 base of the junction unmatched. The CDR3 region is CASKGQGNSPLHF. The CDR3 nucleotides read TGTGCCAGCAAGGGACAGGGGAATTCACCCCTCCACTTT.

The V gene is TRBV2, the J gene TRBJ2-7, with 7 bases lining up with TRBD1. V was clipped by 5 bases and J by 3 bases; unmatched bases: 1. The CDR3 contains 12 residues. Germline CDR1 and CDR2: SNHLY and FYNNEI. CDR3 sequence reads: CASSRQGYEQYF. Written as DNA, the CDR3 is TGTGCCAGCAGTCGACAGGGCTACGAGCAGTACTTC. Filled out from reference TRBV2 and TRBJ2-7, the complete variable domain reads EPEVTQTPSHQVTQMGQEVILRCVPISNHLYFYWYRQILGQKVEFLVSFYNNEISEKSEIFDDQFSVERPDGSNFTLKIRSTKLEDSAMYFCASSRQGYEQYFGPGTRLTVT.

J is TRBJ2-7 and V is TRBV30, with 8 bases that match TRBD2. V trimming: 0 bases; J trimming: 7 bases; junction bases outside the gene matches: 5. This CDR3 comprises 13 residues. In germline, CDR1 is GTSNPN, CDR2 SVGIG (reference sequence). DNA for the CDR3: TGTGCCTGGAGTGTAACTACGGGAGGGGAGCAGTACTTC. Its protein product is CAWSVTTGGEQYF. The whole variable domain, remainder taken from reference TRBV30 and TRBJ2-7, is SQTIHQWPATLVQPVGSPLSLECTVEGTSNPNLYWYRQAAGRGLQLLFYSVGIGQISSEVPQNLSASRPQDRQFILSSKKLLLSDSGFYLCAWSVTTGGEQYFGPGTRLTVT.

This clone was seen once. This chain joins TRBV18 and TRBJ1-1; D possibly corresponds to TRBD1 (5 bases). Germline values: CDR1 KGHSH, CDR2 LQKENI. Trimming stripped 0 bases from V and 6 bases from J, with 11 bases between. The CDR3 extends over 14 amino acids. The CDR3 coding sequence is TGTGCCAGCTCACCACCGGCGGGGCAGGCTGAAGCTTTCTTT. Protein product: CASSPPAGQAEAFF. Looking up the rest from reference TRBV18 and TRBJ1-1 gives the full variable domain: NAGVMQNPRHLVRRRGQEARLRCSPMKGHSHVYWYRQLPEEGLKFMVYLQKENIIDESGMPKERFSAEFPKEGPSILRIQQVVRGDSAAYFCASSPPAGQAEAFFGQGTRLTVV.

Comments on this clone: At one boundary the junction diverges from the germline segment, which might be a read error. The identical CDR3 is also encoded by other nucleotide sequences in the sample. The V gene is TRBV2, the J gene TRBJ1-5, with D uncertain. The CDR3 totals 13 residues. Looked up from germline, CDR1 is SNHLY and CDR2 is FYNNEI. The CDR3 DNA sequence: TGTGCCAGCACCCCTTCCCCGGAACAGCCCCAACATTTT. Translated, it gives CASTPSPEQPQHF.

The chain joins TRBV7-8 to TRBJ1-1; possibly TRBD1 for D (5 bases). This CDR3 region has 14 residues. CDR1 SGHVS and CDR2 FQNEAQ come from the germline V gene. V gave up 1 base and J gave up 1 base, with 7 bases separating them. The CDR3 reads CASSLGTRNTEAFF. The CDR3 nucleotides read TGTGCCAGCAGCTTAGGGACAAGGAACACTGAAGCTTTCTTT.

The V call is TRBV7-6, the J call TRBJ1-3; TRBD1 matches 7 bases. Germline V gene lookup returns CDR1 SGHVS and CDR2 FNYEAQ. J gave up 0 bases and V 5 bases, and 10 bases lay outside the gene matches. The CDR3 is 17 residues long. CDR3 bases: TGTGCCAGCAGCCTTCAACCGGGACAGTCCTCTGGAAACACCATATATTTT. It yields the protein CASSLQPGQSSGNTIYF. Based on the CDR3 plus reference TRBV7-6 and TRBJ1-3, the full variable domain is GAGVSQSPRYKVTKRGQDVALRCDPISGHVSLYWYRQALGQGPEFLTYFNYEAQQDKSGLPNDRFSAERPEGSISTLTIQRTEQRDSAMYRCASSLQPGQSSGNTIYFGEGSWLTVV.

The chain is built from TRBV19 and TRBJ2-7; 7 bases are a match to TRBD1. With V trimmed by 6 bases and J by 6 bases, 5 bases remained unmatched. The CDR3 has 12 amino acids. From germline, CDR1 is LNHDA and CDR2 SQIVND (reference sequence). The CDR3 nucleotides read TGTGCCAGTAGCCCACACAGGGGCGAGCAGTACTTC. Translating it yields CASSPHRGEQYF.

The chain employs TRBV5-8 and TRBJ2-3, with D uncertain. Looked up from germline, CDR1 is SGHTS and CDR2 is YDEGEE. The CDR3 covers 15 residues. V shed 3 bases and J shed 0 bases, with 11 bases lying between them. CDR3 sequence reads: CASSSGLSSTDTQYF. CDR3 nucleotide sequence: TGTGCCAGCAGCTCCGGGCTTTCTAGCACAGATACGCAGTATTTT.

The chain recombines TRBV5-1 with TRBJ1-1; 7 positions agree with TRBD1. Per germline, CDR1 SGHRS and CDR2 YFSETQ. The CDR3 is made up of 14 amino acids. Trimming at V came to 5 bases and at J to 5 bases, leaving 9 bases not matched to a gene. The CDR3 DNA sequence: TGCGCCAGCAGTTTCGCGACAGGGCAAACTGAAGCTTTCTTT. It encodes CASSFATGQTEAFF.

The chain joins TRBV7-9 to TRBJ2-3; TRBD2 matches at 13 bases. This CDR3 has 16 amino acids. V trimming: 6 bases; J trimming: 3 bases; junction bases outside the gene matches: 6. The V gene's germline CDR1 is SEHNR and CDR2 FQNEAQ (reference sequence). The DNA of the CDR3 is TGTGCCAGCAGATCACTAGCGGGGGGGCCAACAGATACGCAGTATTTT. Its translation is CASRSLAGGPTDTQYF.

The CDR3 loop reads CASSPRQGDTGELFF. DNA of the CDR3: TGTGCCAGCTCACCACGTCAGGGTGACACCGGGGAGCTGTTTTTT. The V and J genes are TRBV18 and TRBJ2-2, with TRBD1 as a possible D gene (5 bases). CDR3 length equals 15 residues. Germline lookup yields CDR1 KGHSH and CDR2 LQKENI. V lost 1 base and J 3 bases, leaving 9 bases between the germline ends.

The table lists this clone with a count of one. The V call is TRBV5-6, the J call TRBJ2-7; no reliable D call. CDR3 size: 14 residues. The germline CDR1 and CDR2 sequences are SGHDT and YYEEEE. V was pared by 4 bases and J by 5 bases, with 16 bases between. CDR3 in DNA: TGTGCCAGCAGCAAGGGTATAGGGCGCAACGAGCAGTACTTC. It yields the protein CASSKGIGRNEQYF.

This chain joins TRBV5-1 and TRBJ2-7; D unresolved. V shed 3 bases and J shed 5 bases, with 12 bases lying between them. This CDR3 comprises 13 residues. In germline, CDR1 is SGHRS, CDR2 YFSETQ. For the CDR3, the DNA is TGCGCCAGCAGCTCATGGGATTACAACGAGCAGTACTTC. This translates into CASSSWDYNEQYF.

This chain joins TRBV2 and TRBJ1-6; weak D call: TRBD1 (6 bases). V dropped 5 bases and J dropped 10 bases, with 18 bases sitting between them. The CDR3 spans 15 residues. The germline V gene has CDR1 SNHLY and CDR2 FYNNEI. CDR3 nucleotide sequence: TGTGCCAGCAGTTTTATCAGGGGAGGGGAATCACCCCTCCACTTT. As protein: CASSFIRGGESPLHF.

This clone was counted between two and nine times. This rearrangement joins TRBV7-9 to TRBJ1-1; possibly TRBD1 for D (5 bases). Trimming removed 2 bases at V and 3 bases at J, with 7 bases between. Germline V gene data show CDR1 as SEHNR and CDR2 as FQNEAQ (reference sequence). This CDR3 spans 13 amino acids. The CDR3 region has the DNA TGTGCCAGCAGCTTAATGACAGACACTGAAGCTTTCTTT. It encodes CASSLMTDTEAFF.

The chain combines TRBV19 with TRBJ2-7; no firm D call. The germline gives CDR1 LNHDA, CDR2 SQIVND (reference sequence). Trimming cost V 5 bases and J 4 bases, with 12 bases left between them. The CDR3 contains 13 residues. CDR3 in DNA: TGTGCCAGTAGTTCCCGACGGGTTTACGAGCAGTACTTC. Translating gives CASSSRRVYEQYF.

This chain uses TRBV3-1 (or the pseudogene TRBV3-2) with TRBJ1-1, with a weak D call TRBD1 (5 bases). V was pared by 4 bases and J by 10 bases, with 13 bases between. Germline V CDR1 and CDR2: LGHDT, YNNKEL (reference sequence). The CDR3 loop spans 12 amino acids. The CDR3 DNA reads as TGTGCCAGCAGCCGCCTAGAAGGGGTAGCTTTCTTT. Protein product: CASSRLEGVAFF.

On this clone itself: This specimen includes other DNA sequences encoding the same CDR3. The CDR3 DNA follows: TGTGCCAGTGGGGATAGCGGGGGTCGCACCGGGGAGCTGTTTTTT. Translated, it gives CASGDSGGRTGELFF. The chain uses TRBV3-1 (or the pseudogene TRBV3-2) and TRBJ2-2; 9 nucleotides line up with TRBD2. Trimming took 9 bases from V and 4 from J; bases not matched to a gene: 9. Germline lookup yields CDR1 LGHDT and CDR2 YNNKEL (reference sequence). The length of the CDR3 is 15 residues.

This clone has only a few counts. The rearrangement joins TRBV5-4 to TRBJ1-1; 10 positions match TRBD1. CDR3 length: 14 amino acids. Germline V gives CDR1 SGHNT, CDR2 YYREEE (reference sequence). V was clipped by 6 bases and J by 3 bases; unmatched bases: 5. CDR3 in DNA: TGTGCCAGCACCGGGACAGGGGAGGACACTGAAGCTTTCTTT. Translation gives CASTGTGEDTEAFF.